The rows below give T cell receptor beta chains drawn from one sample of a study of type 1 regulatory T cells. In TCRdb, the reads were re-called with MiXCR into one record per CDR3 protein. The sample lists over 90,000 distinct CDR3 sequences; less than 40% were seen once. Material: CD4+ T cells, either the whole sample or a sorted fraction (not recorded which). The receptors come from a human donor in good health. Both conserved end residues are part of each CDR3. Each record gives: V gene, clone size, D gene, CDR3 length, J gene, CDR3 DNA, CDR3 protein. A D gene is named only where the DNA matches it firmly. Part of the rows lack a size; the others show once, few, many or a class for expanded clones.

>TRBV29-1|.|.|12|TRBJ2-7
TGCAGCGTTGCCGGGACTTCCTACGAGCAGTACTTC
CSVAGTSYEQYF
>TRBV12-3/TRBV12-4|.|.|14|TRBJ2-7
TGTGCCAGCAGTCCTTCCCGGCAGGGCCGCGAGCAGTACTTC
CASSPSRQGREQYF
>TRBV7-9|.|TRBD1|13|TRBJ1-2
TGTGCCAGCAGCTGGGACAGGCGGTATGGCTACACCTTC
CASSWDRRYGYTF
>TRBV27|few|.|15|TRBJ1-1
TGTGCCAGCAGTTCCCTGACGGCCCAAGGTACTGAAGCTTTCTTT
CASSSLTAQGTEAFF
>TRBV20-1|few|TRBD1|16|TRBJ1-6
TGCAGTGCTAGAGAAACAAAAGGACAGGTTGATTCACCCCTCCACTTT
CSARETKGQVDSPLHF
>TRBV27|.|.|16|TRBJ2-4
TGTGCCAGCAGTTTATCCCGCAGGGGAGCCAAAAACATTCAGTACTTC
CASSLSRRGAKNIQYF
>TRBV6-2/TRBV6-3|.|TRBD1|15|TRBJ2-7
TGTGCCAGCAGTTATAACCCGACAGGGCTCTACGAGCAGTACTTC
CASSYNPTGLYEQYF
>TRBV15|.|TRBD2|15|TRBJ2-1
TGTGCCACCAGCAAAAGCGGGAGAGTCTACAATGAGCAGTTCTTC
CATSKSGRVYNEQFF
>TRBV20-1|.|TRBD2|13|TRBJ2-7
TGCAGTGCTAGAGGACTAGCGGGATACGAGCAGTACTTC
CSARGLAGYEQYF
>TRBV7-2|.|.|15|TRBJ2-4
TGTGCCAGCAGCTCCAAGAGTCTAGCCAAAAACATTCAGTACTTC
CASSSKSLAKNIQYF